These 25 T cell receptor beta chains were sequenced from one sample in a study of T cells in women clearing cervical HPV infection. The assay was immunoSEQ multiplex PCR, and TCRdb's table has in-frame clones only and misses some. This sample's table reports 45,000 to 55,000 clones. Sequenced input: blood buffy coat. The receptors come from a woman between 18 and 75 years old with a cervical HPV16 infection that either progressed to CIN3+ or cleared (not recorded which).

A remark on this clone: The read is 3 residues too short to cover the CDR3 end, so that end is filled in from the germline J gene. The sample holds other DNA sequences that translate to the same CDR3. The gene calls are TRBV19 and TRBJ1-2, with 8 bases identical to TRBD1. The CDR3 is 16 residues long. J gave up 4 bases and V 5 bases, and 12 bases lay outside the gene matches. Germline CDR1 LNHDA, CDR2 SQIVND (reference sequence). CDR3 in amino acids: CASSEHRDRRGYGYTF. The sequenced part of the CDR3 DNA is TGTGCCAGTAGTGAACACCGGGACAGGCGGGGCTATGGC.

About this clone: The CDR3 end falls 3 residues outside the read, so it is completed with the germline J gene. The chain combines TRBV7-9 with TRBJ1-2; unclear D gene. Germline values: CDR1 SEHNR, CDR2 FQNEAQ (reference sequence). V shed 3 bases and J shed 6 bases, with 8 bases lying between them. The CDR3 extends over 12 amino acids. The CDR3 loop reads CASSFGENGYTF. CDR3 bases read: TGTGCCAGCAGCTTCGGGGAGAATGGC.

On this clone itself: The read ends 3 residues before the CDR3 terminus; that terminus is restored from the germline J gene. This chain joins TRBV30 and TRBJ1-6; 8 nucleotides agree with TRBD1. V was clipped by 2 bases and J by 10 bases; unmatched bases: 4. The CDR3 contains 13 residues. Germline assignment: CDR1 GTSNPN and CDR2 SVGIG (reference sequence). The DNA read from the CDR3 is TGTGCCTGGAGTCGACAGGGGTACTCACCC. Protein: CAWSRQGYSP. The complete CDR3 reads CAWSRQGYSPLHF.

This CDR3 is CASSQGTSGYNEQFF. The CDR3 bases that were read are TGTGCCAGCAGCCAGGGGACTAGCGGGTACAATGAG. V is TRBV5-5 and J is TRBJ2-1, with TRBD2 matching over 12 bases. The CDR3 goes on 3 residues after the read ends, and that part is filled in from the germline J gene. From germline, CDR1 is SGHKS and CDR2 YYEKEE (reference sequence). The CDR3 spans 15 residues. Trimming at V came to 4 bases and at J to 4 bases, leaving 3 bases not matched to a gene.

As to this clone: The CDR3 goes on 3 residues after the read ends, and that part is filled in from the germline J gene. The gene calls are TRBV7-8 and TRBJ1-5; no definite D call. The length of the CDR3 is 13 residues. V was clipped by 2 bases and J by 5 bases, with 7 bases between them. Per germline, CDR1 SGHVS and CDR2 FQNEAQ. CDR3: CASSLSRDQPQHF. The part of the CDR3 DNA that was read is TGTGCCAGCAGCTTATCGCGCGATCAGCCC.

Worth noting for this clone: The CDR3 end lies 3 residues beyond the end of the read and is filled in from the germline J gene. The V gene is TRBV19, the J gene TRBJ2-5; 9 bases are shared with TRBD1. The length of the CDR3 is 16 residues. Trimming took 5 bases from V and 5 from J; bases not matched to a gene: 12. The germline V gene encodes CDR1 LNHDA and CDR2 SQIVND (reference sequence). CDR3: CASSPGTGQFRETQYF. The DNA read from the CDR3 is TGTGCCAGTAGTCCAGGGACAGGGCAATTTCGGGAGACC.

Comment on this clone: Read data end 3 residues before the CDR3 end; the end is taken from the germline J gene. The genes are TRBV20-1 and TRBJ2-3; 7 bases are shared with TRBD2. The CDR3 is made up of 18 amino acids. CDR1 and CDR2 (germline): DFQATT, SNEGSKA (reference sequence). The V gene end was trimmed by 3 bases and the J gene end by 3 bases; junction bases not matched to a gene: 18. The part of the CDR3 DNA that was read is TGCAGTGCTAGCCCGCAGGGCTATGAGCGGGGCTCAACAGATACG. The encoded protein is CSASPQGYERGSTDT. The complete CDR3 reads CSASPQGYERGSTDTQYF.

CDR3 in amino acids: CSVGQGAYEQYF. Partial CDR3 DNA: TGCAGCGTAGGACAGGGGGCCTACGAG. This chain joins TRBV29-1 and TRBJ2-7, with TRBD1 identical over 10 bases. Sequencing ends 3 residues short of the CDR3 end; the germline J gene provides the rest. There are 12 residues in the CDR3. V was pared by 6 bases and J by 2 bases, with 1 base of the junction left unmatched. Per germline, CDR1 SQVTM and CDR2 ANQGSEA.

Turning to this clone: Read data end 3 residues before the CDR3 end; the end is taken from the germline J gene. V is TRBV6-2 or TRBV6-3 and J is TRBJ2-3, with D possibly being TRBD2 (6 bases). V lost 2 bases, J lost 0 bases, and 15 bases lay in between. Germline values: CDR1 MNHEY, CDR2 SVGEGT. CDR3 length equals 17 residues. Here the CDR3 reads CASSYAPTSLSTDTQYF. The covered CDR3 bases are TGTGCCAGCAGTTACGCCCCCACTAGCTTGAGCACAGATACG.

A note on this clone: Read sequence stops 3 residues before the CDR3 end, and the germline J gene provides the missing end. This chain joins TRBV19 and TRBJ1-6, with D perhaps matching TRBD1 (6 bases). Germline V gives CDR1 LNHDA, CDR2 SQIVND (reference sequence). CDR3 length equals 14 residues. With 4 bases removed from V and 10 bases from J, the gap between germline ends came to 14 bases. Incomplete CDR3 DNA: TGTGCCAGTAGTACACAGGGTGGGAGGTCACCC. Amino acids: CASSTQGGRSP. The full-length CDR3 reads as CASSTQGGRSPLHF. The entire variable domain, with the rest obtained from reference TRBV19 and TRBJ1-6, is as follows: DGGITQSPKYLFRKEGQNVTLSCEQNLNHDAMYWYRQDPGQGLRLIYYSQIVNDFQKGDIAEGYSVSREKKESFPLTVTSAQKNPTAFYLCASSTQGGRSPLHFGNGTRLTVT.

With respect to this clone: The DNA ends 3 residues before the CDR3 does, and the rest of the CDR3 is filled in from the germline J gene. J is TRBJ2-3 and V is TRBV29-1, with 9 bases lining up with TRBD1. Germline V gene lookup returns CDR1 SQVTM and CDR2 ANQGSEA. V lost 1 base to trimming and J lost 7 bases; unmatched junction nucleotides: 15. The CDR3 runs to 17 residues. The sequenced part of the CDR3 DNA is TGCAGCGTTGAAGGAGGACAGGGGACTTTATCAGGCCATACG. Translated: CSVEGGQGTLSGHT. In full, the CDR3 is CSVEGGQGTLSGHTQYF.

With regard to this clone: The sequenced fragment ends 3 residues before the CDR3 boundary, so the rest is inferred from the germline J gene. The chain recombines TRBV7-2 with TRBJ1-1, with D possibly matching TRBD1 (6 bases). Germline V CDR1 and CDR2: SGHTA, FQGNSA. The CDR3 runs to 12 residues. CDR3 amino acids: CASSLVWGLAFF. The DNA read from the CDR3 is TGTGCCAGCAGCTTAGTATGGGGGCTA.

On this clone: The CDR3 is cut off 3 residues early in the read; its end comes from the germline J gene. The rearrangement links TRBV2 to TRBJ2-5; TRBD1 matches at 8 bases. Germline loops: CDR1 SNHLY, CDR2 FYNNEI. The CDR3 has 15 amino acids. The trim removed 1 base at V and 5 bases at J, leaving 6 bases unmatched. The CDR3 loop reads CASSEEGAGGETQYF. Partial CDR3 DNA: TGTGCCAGCAGTGAAGAGGGGGCAGGGGGCGAGACC.

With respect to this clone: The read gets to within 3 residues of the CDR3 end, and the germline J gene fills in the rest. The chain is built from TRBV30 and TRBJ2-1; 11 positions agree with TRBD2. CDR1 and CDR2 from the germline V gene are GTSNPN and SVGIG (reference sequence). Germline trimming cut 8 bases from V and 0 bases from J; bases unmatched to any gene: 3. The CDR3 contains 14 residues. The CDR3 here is CARTSGSSYNEQFF. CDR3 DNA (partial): TGTGCCCGCACTAGCGGGAGCTCCTACAATGAG.

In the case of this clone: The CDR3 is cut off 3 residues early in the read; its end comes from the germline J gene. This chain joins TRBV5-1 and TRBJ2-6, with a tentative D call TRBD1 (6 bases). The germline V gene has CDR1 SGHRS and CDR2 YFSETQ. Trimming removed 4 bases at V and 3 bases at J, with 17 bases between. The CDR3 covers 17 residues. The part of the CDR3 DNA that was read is TGCGCCAGCAGCCCAATGACAGGTTTAAATGGGGCCAACGTC. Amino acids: CASSPMTGLNGANV. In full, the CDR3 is CASSPMTGLNGANVLTF.

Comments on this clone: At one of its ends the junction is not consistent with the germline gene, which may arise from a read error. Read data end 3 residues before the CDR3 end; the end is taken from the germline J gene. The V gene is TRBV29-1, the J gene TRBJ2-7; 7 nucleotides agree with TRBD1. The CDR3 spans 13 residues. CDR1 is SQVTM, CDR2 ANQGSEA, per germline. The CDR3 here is CSGEQGRSYEQYF. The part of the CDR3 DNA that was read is TGCAGCGGTGAACAGGGGCGGTCCTACGAG.

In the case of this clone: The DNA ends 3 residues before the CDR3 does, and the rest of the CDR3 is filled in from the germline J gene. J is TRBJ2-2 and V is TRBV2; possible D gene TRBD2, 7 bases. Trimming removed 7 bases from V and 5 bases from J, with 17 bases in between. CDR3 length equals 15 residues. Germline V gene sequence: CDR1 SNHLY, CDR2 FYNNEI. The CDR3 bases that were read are TGTGCCAGCACCAGAGATAGGGGGGGTACCGGGGAG. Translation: CASTRDRGGTGE. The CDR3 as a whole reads CASTRDRGGTGELFF.

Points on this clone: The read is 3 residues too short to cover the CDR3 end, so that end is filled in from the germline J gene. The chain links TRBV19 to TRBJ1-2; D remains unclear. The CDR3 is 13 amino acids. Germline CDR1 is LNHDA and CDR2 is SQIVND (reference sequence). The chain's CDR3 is CASSMGSLWGYTF. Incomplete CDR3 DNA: TGTGCCAGTAGTATGGGCAGCCTATGGGGC.

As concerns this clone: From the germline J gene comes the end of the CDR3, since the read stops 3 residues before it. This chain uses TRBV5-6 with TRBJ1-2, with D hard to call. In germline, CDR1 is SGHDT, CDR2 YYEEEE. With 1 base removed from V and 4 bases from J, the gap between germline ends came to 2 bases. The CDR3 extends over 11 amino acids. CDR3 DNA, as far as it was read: TGTGCCAGCAGCTTGCGCTATGGC. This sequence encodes CASSLRYG. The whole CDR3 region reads CASSLRYGYTF. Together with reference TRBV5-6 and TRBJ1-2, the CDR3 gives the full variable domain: DAGVTQSPTHLIKTRGQQVTLRCSPKSGHDTVSWYQQALGQGPQFIFQYYEEEERQRGNFPDRFSGHQFPNYSSELNVNALLLGDSALYLCASSLRYGYTFGSGTRLTVV.

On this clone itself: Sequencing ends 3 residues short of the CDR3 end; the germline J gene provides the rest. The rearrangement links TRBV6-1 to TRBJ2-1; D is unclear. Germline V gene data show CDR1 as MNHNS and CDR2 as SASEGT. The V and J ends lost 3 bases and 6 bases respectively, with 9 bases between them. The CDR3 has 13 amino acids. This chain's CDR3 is CASSDGSGNEQFF. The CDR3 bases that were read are TGTGCCAGCAGTGATGGGTCGGGCAATGAG.

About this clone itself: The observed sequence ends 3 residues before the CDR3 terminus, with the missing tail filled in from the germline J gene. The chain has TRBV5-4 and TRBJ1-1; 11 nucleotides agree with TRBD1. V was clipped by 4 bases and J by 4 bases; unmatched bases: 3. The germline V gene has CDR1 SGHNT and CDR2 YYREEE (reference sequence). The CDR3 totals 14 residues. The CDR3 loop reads CASSPGTGGTEAFF. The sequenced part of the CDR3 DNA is TGTGCCAGCAGCCCGGGGACAGGGGGCACTGAA.

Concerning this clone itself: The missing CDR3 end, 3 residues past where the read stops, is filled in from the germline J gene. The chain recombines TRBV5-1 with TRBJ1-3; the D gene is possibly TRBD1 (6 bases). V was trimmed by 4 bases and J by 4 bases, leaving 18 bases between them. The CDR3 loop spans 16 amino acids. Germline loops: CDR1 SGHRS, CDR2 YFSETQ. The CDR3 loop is CASSQDLGARGNTIYF. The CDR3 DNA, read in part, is TGCGCCAGCAGCCAAGATCTGGGGGCGCGGGGAAACACC.

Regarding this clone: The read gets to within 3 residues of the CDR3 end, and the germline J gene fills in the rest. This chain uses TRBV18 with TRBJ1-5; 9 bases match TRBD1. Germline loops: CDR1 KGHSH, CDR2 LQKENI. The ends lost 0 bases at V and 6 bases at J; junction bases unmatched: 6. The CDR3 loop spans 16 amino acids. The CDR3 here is CASSPPGQGSGQPQHF. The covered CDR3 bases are TGTGCCAGCTCACCACCCGGACAGGGGAGTGGTCAGCCC.

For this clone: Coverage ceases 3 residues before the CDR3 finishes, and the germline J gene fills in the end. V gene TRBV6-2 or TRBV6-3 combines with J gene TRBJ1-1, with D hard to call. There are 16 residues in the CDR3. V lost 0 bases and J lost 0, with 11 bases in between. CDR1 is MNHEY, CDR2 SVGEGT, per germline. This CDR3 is CASSYSQAVMNTEAFF. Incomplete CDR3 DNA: TGTGCCAGCAGTTACTCCCAGGCAGTCATGAACACTGAA.

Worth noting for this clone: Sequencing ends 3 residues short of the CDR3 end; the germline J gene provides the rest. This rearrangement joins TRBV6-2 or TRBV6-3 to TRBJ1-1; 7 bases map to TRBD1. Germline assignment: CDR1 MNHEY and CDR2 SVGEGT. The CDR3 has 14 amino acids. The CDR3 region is CASSSLGQVAEAFF. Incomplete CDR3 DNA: TGTGCCAGCAGCTCCCTCGGACAGGTGGCCGAA.